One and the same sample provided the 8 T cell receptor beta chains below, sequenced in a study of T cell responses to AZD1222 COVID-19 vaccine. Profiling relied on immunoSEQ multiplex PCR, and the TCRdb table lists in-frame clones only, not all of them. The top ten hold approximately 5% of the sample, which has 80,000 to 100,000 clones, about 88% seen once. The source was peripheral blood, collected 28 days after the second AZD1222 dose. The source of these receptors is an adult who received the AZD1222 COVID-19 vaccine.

The CDR3 loop is CSVATGSTEAFF. In DNA, the CDR3 is TGCAGCGTGGCGACAGGGAGCACTGAAGCTTTCTTT. This chain links TRBV29-1 with TRBJ1-1, with 7 bases that match TRBD1. V was clipped by 6 bases and J by 4 bases; unmatched bases: 5. There are 12 residues in the CDR3. Germline-derived CDR1 and CDR2 are SQVTM and ANQGSEA.

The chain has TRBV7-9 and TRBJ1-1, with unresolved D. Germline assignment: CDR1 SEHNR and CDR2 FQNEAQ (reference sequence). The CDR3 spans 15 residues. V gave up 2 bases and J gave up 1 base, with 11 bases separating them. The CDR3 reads CASSLQVEANTEAFF. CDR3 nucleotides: TGTGCCAGCAGCTTACAGGTGGAGGCGAACACTGAAGCTTTCTTT.

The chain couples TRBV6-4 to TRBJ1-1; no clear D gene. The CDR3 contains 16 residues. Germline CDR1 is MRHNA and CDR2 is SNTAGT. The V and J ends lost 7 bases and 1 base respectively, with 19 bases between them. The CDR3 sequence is CASKTGSGETNTEAFF. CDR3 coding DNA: TGTGCCAGCAAAACTGGTTCCGGGGAAACGAACACTGAAGCTTTCTTT.

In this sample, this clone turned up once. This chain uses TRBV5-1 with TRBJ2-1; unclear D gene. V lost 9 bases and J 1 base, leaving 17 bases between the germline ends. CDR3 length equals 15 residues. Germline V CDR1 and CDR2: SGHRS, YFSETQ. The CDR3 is CATGRGPGSYNEQFF. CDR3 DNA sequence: TGCGCCACCGGCCGCGGTCCAGGATCCTACAATGAGCAGTTCTTC.

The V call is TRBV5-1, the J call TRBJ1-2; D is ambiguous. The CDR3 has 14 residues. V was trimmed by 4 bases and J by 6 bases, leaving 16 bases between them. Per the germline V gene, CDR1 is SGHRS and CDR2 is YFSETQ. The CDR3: CASSQYALGDGYTF. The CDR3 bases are TGCGCCAGCAGCCAGTACGCCCTCGGGGATGGCTACACCTTC.

The CDR3 loop reads CASSLVTYNEQFF. In nucleotides, the CDR3 is TGCGCCAGCAGCTTGGTCACCTACAATGAGCAGTTCTTC. The genes are TRBV5-1 and TRBJ2-1, with D unclear. V gave up 0 bases and J gave up 2 bases, with 3 bases separating them. This CDR3 contains 13 residues. The germline V gene encodes CDR1 SGHRS and CDR2 YFSETQ.

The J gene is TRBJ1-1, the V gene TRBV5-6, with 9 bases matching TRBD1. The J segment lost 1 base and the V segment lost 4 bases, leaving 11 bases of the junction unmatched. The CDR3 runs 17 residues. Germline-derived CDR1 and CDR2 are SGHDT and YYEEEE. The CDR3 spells CASSGLQGARRNTEAFF. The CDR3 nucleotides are TGTGCCAGCAGCGGATTACAGGGGGCGCGAAGGAACACTGAAGCTTTCTTT.

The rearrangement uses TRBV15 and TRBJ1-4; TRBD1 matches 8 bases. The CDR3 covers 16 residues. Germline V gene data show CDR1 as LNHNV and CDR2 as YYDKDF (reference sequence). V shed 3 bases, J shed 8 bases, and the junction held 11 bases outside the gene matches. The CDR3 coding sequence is TGTGCCACCAGCAGTCTGGGCAGGGGGCAGAAAGAAAAACTGTTTTTT. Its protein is CATSSLGRGQKEKLFF.